This T cell receptor (beta chain) was observed in a study of T cell responses to AZD1222 COVID-19 vaccine. Study-level findings and limits: Baseline serology detected seropositivity in only six or seven AZD1222 recipients. The reported proportion of spike-specific TCRs targeting unmutated variant regions was nearly half. CD4 TCRs linked to vaccination spanned spike, dominating at 160-218 and 743-854. Donors skewed white British and female; clonal diversity was possibly underestimated.

On this clone: The antigen is undetermined.

Sequencing was performed with immunoSEQ multiplex PCR; in TCRdb, only in-frame clones are kept and a portion is missing. Counted here are about 150,000 clones, just over 90% occurring once; the ten biggest clones make up about 2.6%. The CDR3 is made up of 16 amino acids. Source: peripheral blood, taken on day 0 of AZD1222 vaccination. The clonotype originates from an adult in good health. The V gene is TRBV21-1, the J gene TRBJ1-3. TRBV21-1 is tagged as a pseudogene. This chain's CDR3 is CASSAGIYRVGNTIYF. Written as DNA, the CDR3 is TGTGCCAGCAGCGCGGGGATTTACAGGGTTGGAAACACCATATATTTT.